The clone carrying this T cell receptor beta chain was found a few times. Its matching antigen is unknown. The source of the sample is a study of blood T cells in healthy people across ages. This CDR3 comprises 14 residues. Germline assignment: CDR1 SGHTA and CDR2 FQGNSA. V gave up 6 bases and J gave up 7 bases; unmatched junction bases: 6. PCR was performed a second time for 7 to 11 cycles using a sample-barcoded 5' primer and a J-beta primer mix. Using its own MiXCR run on the 5' RACE reads, TCRdb lists one record per CDR3 protein. The sample includes 1.5 million to 2 million distinct CDR3 sequences, 28% of them seen just once. Overall study findings and caveats: Strong correlation linked observed beta diversity and percent naive T cells. What prevented conclusive comparison of naive and antigen-experienced cells was that PBMCs were unsorted. Per-million-T-cell TCR beta diversity fell roughly linearly with age. Any changes in expanded clonotypes were possibly confounded, as donor CMV status remained unknown.

The receptor comes from a woman aged 25 to 45 in good health. Sequenced material: blood. This chain connects TRBV7-2 to TRBJ2-5, with 12 positions matching TRBD2. CDR3 DNA: TGTGCCAGCAGTGGACTAGCGGGGAGGTTGACCCAGTACTTC. Its protein is CASSGLAGRLTQYF. The variable domain in full, completed from reference TRBV7-2 and TRBJ2-5, reads GAGVSQSPSNKVTEKGKDVELRCDPISGHTALYWYRQSLGQGLEFLIYFQGNSAPDKSGLPSDRFSAERTGGSVSTLTIQRTQQEDSAVYLCASSGLAGRLTQYFGPGTRLLVL.